These T cell receptor beta chains were read from a single sample in a study of blood T cell repertoires in COVID-19. Measured with immunoSEQ multiplex PCR; TCRdb has only the in-frame clones, and not every one. This sample yields more than 200,000 clones, of which roughly 88% are seen a single time; about 0.7% belongs to the top ten. The sample comprised peripheral blood. The receptor set was obtained from a human donor in a cohort sampled during active COVID-19. CDR3s include the opening cysteine and the closing phenylalanine or tryptophan. A D gene is named only where the DNA matches it firmly. Where a row states a size, it is once, few, many or the class of an expanded clone; other rows omit it.

clone size	CDR3 length	D gene	V gene	J gene	CDR3 DNA	CDR3 protein
NA	16	NA	TRBV4-3	TRBJ1-3	TGCGCCAGCAGCCAAGCGACGGAGTCCTCTGGAAACACCATATATTTT	CASSQATESSGNTIYF
NA	13	TRBD1	TRBV7-2	TRBJ2-7	TGTGCCAGCAGCGCGTGGACAGGGAACGAGCAGTACTTC	CASSAWTGNEQYF
NA	15	NA	TRBV7-2	TRBJ2-7	TGTGCCAGCAGCTCCCGGGCAGGGCGGTTGTACGAGCAGTACTTC	CASSSRAGRLYEQYF
NA	11	NA	TRBV30	TRBJ1-2	TGTGCCTGGAACAGAGACCATGGCTACACCTTC	CAWNRDHGYTF
few	12	NA	TRBV2	TRBJ1-2	TGTGCCGGTCACCCGGGGGGCCATGGCTACACCTTC	CAGHPGGHGYTF
NA	16	TRBD2	TRBV4-1	TRBJ2-1	TGCGCCAGCAGCCAAGGGGCGGGAGTCCTCTACAATGAGCAGTTCTTC	CASSQGAGVLYNEQFF
few	12	NA	TRBV5-6	TRBJ1-1	TGTGCCAGCAGCTTAATCGGCACTGAAGCTTTCTTT	CASSLIGTEAFF
NA	17	TRBD1	TRBV19	TRBJ1-5	TGTGCCAGTAGTAACCGGGACAGGGGGCAAGCGGATCAGCCCCAGCATTTT	CASSNRDRGQADQPQHF
NA	15	NA	TRBV4-1	TRBJ2-3	TGCGCCAGCAGCCAAGTGGGAGGGGGACCGGGCACGCAGTATTTT	CASSQVGGGPGTQYF
NA	15	TRBD2	TRBV7-6	TRBJ2-1	TGTGCCAGCAGCTTAAGCGGGGGGGTAGCAGGGGAGCAGTTCTTC	CASSLSGGVAGEQFF
NA	14	NA	TRBV7-8	TRBJ1-2	TGTGCCAGCAGCTTAGCTGAAGGGGACTATGGCTACACCTTC	CASSLAEGDYGYTF
NA	14	NA	TRBV4-1	TRBJ2-7	TGCGCCAGCAGCCAAATTAAGCGGTCAGACGAGCAGTACTTC	CASSQIKRSDEQYF
few	18	TRBD2	TRBV19	TRBJ2-5	TGTGCCAGTAGTATAAGGGGACTAGCGGGGGGAACTCAAGAGACCCAGTACTTC	CASSIRGLAGGTQETQYF
NA	16	TRBD1	TRBV28	TRBJ2-7	TGTGCCAGCAGTATCCGGACAGGGAGCATTGCCTACGAGCAGTACTTC	CASSIRTGSIAYEQYF
NA	16	TRBD2	TRBV2	TRBJ2-5	TGTGCCAGCACCGAAGAACTAGCGGGAGGTTGGGAGACCCAGTACTTC	CASTEELAGGWETQYF
NA	13	NA	TRBV30	TRBJ1-1	TGTGCCTGGAGTAGGAGGATGAACACTGAAGCTTTCTTT	CAWSRRMNTEAFF
few	17	NA	TRBV19	TRBJ2-7	TGTGCCAGTAGTATAGATCTAGGAGGAGGGTTGGACTACGAGCAGTACTTC	CASSIDLGGGLDYEQYF
NA	15	TRBD1	TRBV4-1	TRBJ1-2	TGCGCCAGCAGCTCACAAGAGGACAGGGGATATGGCTACACCTTC	CASSSQEDRGYGYTF
NA	16	TRBD2	TRBV25-1	TRBJ2-1	TGTGCCAGCAGTGAATCGGGACTAGCGGTCTACAATGAGCAGTTCTTC	CASSESGLAVYNEQFF
NA	17	NA	TRBV28	TRBJ2-6	TGTGCCAGCAGTTTATGGGGAGGGGGCTCTGGGGCCAACGTCCTGACTTTC	CASSLWGGGSGANVLTF
NA	18	NA	TRBV27	TRBJ1-1	TGTGCCAGCAGTTTAGGGATTCGGGAGACAGCCTTAGGTACTGAAGCTTTCTTT	CASSLGIRETALGTEAFF
NA	16	NA	TRBV27	TRBJ2-7	TGTGCCAGCAGTTTATCAATGGGCGATCACTCCTACGAGCAGTACTTC	CASSLSMGDHSYEQYF
NA	13	NA	TRBV27	TRBJ1-2	TGTGCCAGCAGTTTATTTTCAGGGCAGGGCTACACCTTC	CASSLFSGQGYTF
NA	16	NA	TRBV19	TRBJ2-1	TGTGCCAGTAGTATTCGGTCTGGGGTGGGGGCCGGAGAGCAGTTCTTC	CASSIRSGVGAGEQFF
NA	17	TRBD2	TRBV3-1/TRBV3-2	TRBJ2-1	TGTGCCAGCAGCCCAGGTGGCGGGAGGAAGGGTAATGATGAGCAGTTCTTC	CASSPGGGRKGNDEQFF
NA	15	TRBD1	TRBV4-3	TRBJ2-7	TGCGCCAGCAGCCAGGGGGGACAGGGGTTTTCCGAGCAGTACTTC	CASSQGGQGFSEQYF
NA	14	NA	TRBV11-2	TRBJ2-3	TGTGCCAGCAGCCCACAACCGAGCACAGATACGCAGTATTTT	CASSPQPSTDTQYF
NA	15	TRBD1	TRBV6-1	TRBJ2-1	TGTGCCAGCAGTGAAGTGGGGACAGGGGGCAATGAGCAGTTCTTC	CASSEVGTGGNEQFF
once	16	NA	TRBV18	TRBJ2-1	TGTGCCAGCTCACCACCGGGCAGGGTACCCTACAATGAGCAGTTCTTC	CASSPPGRVPYNEQFF
once	18	NA	TRBV5-7	TRBJ2-2	TGTGCCAGCAGCTTGGCTAGTCTCTGGGTTGCGAACACCGGGGAGCTGTTTTTT	CASSLASLWVANTGELFF
NA	15	TRBD2	TRBV4-1	TRBJ2-1	TGCGCCAGCAGCCAAGTTCCGGGACTAGCGGCTGAGCAGTTCTTC	CASSQVPGLAAEQFF
NA	15	NA	TRBV19	TRBJ1-1	TGTGCCAGTACCCCACGTCGAGGGATGAACACTGAAGCTTTCTTT	CASTPRRGMNTEAFF
NA	15	NA	TRBV5-4	TRBJ1-2	TGTGCCAGCAGCTTCGTAGGGGGTGGTGGCTATGGCTACACCTTC	CASSFVGGGGYGYTF
few	11	TRBD1	TRBV28	TRBJ1-2	TGTGCCAGCAACAGGGGCTGGGGCTACACCTTC	CASNRGWGYTF
once	14	TRBD1	TRBV4-3	TRBJ1-1	TGCGCCAGCAGCCTGGGACAGGGATATTCTGAAGCTTTCTTT	CASSLGQGYSEAFF
NA	16	NA	TRBV7-9	TRBJ1-4	TGTGCCAGTCGGGCCGGGGGGGCGGCAACTAATGAAAAACTGTTTTTT	CASRAGGAATNEKLFF
NA	17	TRBD2	TRBV9	TRBJ2-7	TGTGCCAGCAGCGCCTCCACCCGACTAGCGGGAGACGACGAGCAGTACTTC	CASSASTRLAGDDEQYF
NA	13	NA	TRBV2	TRBJ1-1	TGTGCCAGCAGCGTTTCAAGAACAACTGAAGCTTTCTTT	CASSVSRTTEAFF
NA	16	TRBD1	TRBV4-3	TRBJ2-1	TGCGCCAGCAGCCAAGCATCAGAGACAGGGCACTATGAGCAGTTCTTC	CASSQASETGHYEQFF
NA	15	NA	TRBV18	TRBJ2-7	TGTGCCAGCTCACCACGATCACGGAGCTCCTACGAGCAGTACTTC	CASSPRSRSSYEQYF
NA	15	TRBD1	TRBV4-1	TRBJ1-1	TGCGCCAGCAGCAGTCCGGGACAGATGAACACTGAAGCTTTCTTT	CASSSPGQMNTEAFF
once	12	NA	TRBV28	TRBJ1-2	TGTGCCAGCAGCCTAATTTTCTATGGCTACACCTTC	CASSLIFYGYTF
NA	13	NA	TRBV9	TRBJ2-7	TGTGCCAGCAGCCCCCGGACAAAGTTGGAGCAGTACTTC	CASSPRTKLEQYF
NA	14	NA	TRBV7-9	TRBJ1-1	TGTGCCAGCAGCTTAAGCGGGTTGAACACTGAAGCTTTCTTT	CASSLSGLNTEAFF
NA	17	TRBD2	TRBV5-4	TRBJ2-1	TGTGCCAGCACCTTTTCCGTACTAGCGGGGGGGAACAATGAGCAGTTCTTC	CASTFSVLAGGNNEQFF
NA	17	TRBD1	TRBV5-1	TRBJ1-1	TGCGCCAGCAGCCCGGGACAGGGTGGGGTCGAGTGGACTGAAGCTTTCTTT	CASSPGQGGVEWTEAFF
NA	18	NA	TRBV10-2	TRBJ2-7	TGCGCCACCCATGACGGGGACTTGTTGTGGGCGGCGACCCACGAGCAGTACTTC	CATHDGDLLWAATHEQYF
few	14	NA	TRBV7-9	TRBJ1-2	TGTGCCAGCAGCTTTGACTATAGGGAAAATGGCTACACCTTC	CASSFDYRENGYTF
NA	13	NA	TRBV6-5	TRBJ1-2	TGTGCCAGCAGTTACACAGCCGGGAGGGGCTACACCTTC	CASSYTAGRGYTF
NA	13	NA	TRBV6-5	TRBJ1-5	TGTGCCAGCAGTATTAATAGCAATCAGCCCCAGCATTTT	CASSINSNQPQHF
NA	15	NA	TRBV7-8	TRBJ1-5	TGTGCCAGCAGCGCCCACCCGGGGTTAAGTCAGCCCCAGCATTTT	CASSAHPGLSQPQHF
NA	15	TRBD1	TRBV11-2	TRBJ1-5	TGTGCCAGCAGCTTGACAGGGTATAGCAATCAGCCCCAGCATTTT	CASSLTGYSNQPQHF
NA	15	NA	TRBV2	TRBJ1-2	TGTGCCAGCAGTGAATCGGTCCGACATTTTTATGGCTACACCTTC	CASSESVRHFYGYTF
NA	13	TRBD1	TRBV6-5	TRBJ1-1	TGTGCCAGCAGTTATTTGACAGGGACTGAAGCTTTCTTT	CASSYLTGTEAFF
NA	15	TRBD1	TRBV19	TRBJ2-1	TGTGCCCGTAAAGGGCGGGACAGGGGGGTCAATGAGCAGTTCTTC	CARKGRDRGVNEQFF
NA	16	TRBD1	TRBV7-9	TRBJ1-1	TGTGCCAGCAGCTTAGCGCGTACAGGGGTGGACACTGAAGCTTTCTTT	CASSLARTGVDTEAFF
NA	14	NA	TRBV30	TRBJ2-7	TGTGCCTGGAGCCCCCGTGTACTAGCTAGCGAGCAGTACTTC	CAWSPRVLASEQYF
NA	12	NA	TRBV27	TRBJ2-7	TGTGCCAGCAGCCCTAACGGCCTAGGGCAGTACTTC	CASSPNGLGQYF
NA	14	TRBD1	TRBV6-5	TRBJ1-6	TGTGCCAGCAGTTTTGGACAGGAAAATTCACCCCTCCACTTT	CASSFGQENSPLHF
NA	16	TRBD1	TRBV19	TRBJ1-5	TGTGCCAGTCTGGGCTACTCGACAGGGAACAATCAGCCCCAGCATTTT	CASLGYSTGNNQPQHF